This T cell receptor beta chain was sequenced for a study of blood T cell repertoires in COVID-19. About the research overall: The origin of the acute and convalescent COVID-19 samples was the United States, Italy and Spain. In each case, the material was cDNA or gDNA derived from T cells, B-cell-depleted T cells, or PBMCs.

Authors' data handling: Cell counts per sample came from amplifying reference gene primers. Clones were sequenced by immunoSEQ multiplex PCR, and TCRdb holds only the in-frame ones, with some missing. Clone size and the V and J calls come from that table; the DNA yielded D and trimming. The data contain some 380,000 clones, around 91% of them singletons. Material: peripheral blood. The TCR comes from a man younger than 35 with active or convalescent COVID-19.

CDR3 protein: CASSLNRGGTEAFF. In nucleotides, the CDR3 is TGTGCCAGCAGCTTAAACAGGGGGGGCACTGAAGCTTTCTTT. The genes are TRBV7-3 and TRBJ1-1, with 8 bases matching TRBD1. Looked up from germline, CDR1 is SGHTA and CDR2 is FQGTGA. Unmatched junction bases numbered 2, after V lost 1 base and J lost 4 bases. CDR3 length: 14 residues.